Listed here are 30 T cell receptor beta chains from one sample, sequenced in a study of PD-1 blockade in classical Hodgkin lymphoma. Brentuximab vedotin exposure varied among the patients, all of whom had relapsed after autologous stem cell transplantation. TCRdb's table, derived via immunoSEQ multiplex PCR, lists solely in-frame clones and lacks some. The sample carries some 12,000 clones, around four fifths recorded once. The sample consisted of peripheral blood mononuclear cells (PBMCs), taken before the second cycle of nivolumab. The receptors here all came from a human donor with classical Hodgkin lymphoma.

The chain carries TRBV9 and TRBJ1-1; 9 positions agree with TRBD1. V gave up 4 bases and J gave up 10 bases; unmatched junction bases: 11. Per the germline V gene, CDR1 is SGDLS and CDR2 is YYNGEE. CDR3 size: 14 residues. This chain's CDR3 is CASSPSGQGWGAFF. For the CDR3, the DNA is TGTGCCAGCAGCCCCTCGGGACAGGGTTGGGGAGCTTTCTTT.

J is TRBJ2-7 and V is TRBV13; D remains unclear. CDR3 size: 12 residues. Trimming left V 2 bases short and J 0 bases short, with 2 bases between. Germline CDR1 and CDR2: PRHDT and FYEKMQ (reference sequence). The CDR3 DNA reads TGTGCCAGCAGCTTAACCTCCTACGAGCAGTACTTC. Encoded protein: CASSLTSYEQYF. The full variable domain, rest sourced from reference TRBV13 and TRBJ2-7, is AAGVIQSPRHLIKEKRETATLKCYPIPRHDTVYWYQQGPGQDPQFLISFYEKMQSDKGSIPDRFSAQQFSDYHSELNMSSLELGDSALYFCASSLTSYEQYFGPGTRLTVT.

The table lists this clone with a count of one. The chain combines TRBV5-1 with TRBJ2-1, with D perhaps matching TRBD2 (5 bases). Germline V gene lookup returns CDR1 SGHRS and CDR2 YFSETQ. V lost 4 bases to trimming and J lost 10 bases, with 12 bases between them. This CDR3 comprises 12 residues. For the CDR3, the DNA is TGCGCCAGCAGCAAGGAAGGGAGCGAGCAGTTCTTC. It yields the protein CASSKEGSEQFF.

This clone has a single count. The genes are TRBV6-1 and TRBJ2-1, with 10 positions matching TRBD2. Germline CDR1 reads MNHNS; CDR2 reads SASEGT. This CDR3 comprises 17 residues. J gave up 2 bases and V 1 base, and 5 bases lay outside the gene matches. The CDR3: CASSEGVAGGAYNEQFF. As DNA, the CDR3 is TGTGCCAGCAGTGAAGGCGTAGCGGGAGGCGCCTACAATGAGCAGTTCTTC.

The chain combines TRBV25-1 with TRBJ2-3; 10 nucleotides line up with TRBD2. CDR1 is MGHDK and CDR2 is SYGVNS in the germline V gene. The CDR3 runs to 15 residues. J was trimmed by 3 bases and V by 10 bases; bases with no gene match: 10. The CDR3 here is CATGAGGPRTDTQYF. Here the CDR3 DNA reads TGTGCCACCGGAGCGGGGGGGCCTAGGACAGATACGCAGTATTTT.

This clone was detected only once. The chain joins TRBV15 to TRBJ1-2; no firm D call. The CDR3 is 15 residues long. Trimming removed 1 base at V and 6 bases at J, with 15 bases between. Germline CDR1 reads LNHNV; CDR2 reads YYDKDF (reference sequence). CDR3 sequence reads: CATSRGGSGVNGYTF. The CDR3 nucleotides are TGTGCCACCAGCAGAGGAGGCTCGGGTGTGAATGGCTACACCTTC.

The chain combines TRBV5-1 with TRBJ2-5, with 15 bases matching TRBD2. CDR3 size: 16 residues. Germline assignment: CDR1 SGHRS and CDR2 YFSETQ. Germline trimming cut 5 bases from V and 5 bases from J; bases unmatched to any gene: 7. As DNA, the CDR3 is TGCGCCAGCAGACAAGGACTAGCGGGGGGGCCGGAGACCCAGTACTTC. It is translated as CASRQGLAGGPETQYF.

J is TRBJ1-4 and V is TRBV5-5; D call uncertain. V was trimmed by 1 base and J by 9 bases, leaving 10 bases between them. CDR3 size: 13 residues. Germline V CDR1 and CDR2: SGHKS, YYEKEE (reference sequence). DNA of the CDR3: TGTGCCAGCAGCTTGCCCCGGCACCAAAAACTGTTTTTT. It is translated as CASSLPRHQKLFF.

The rearrangement uses TRBV5-6 and TRBJ2-3; D is unclear. With 0 bases removed from V and 0 bases from J, the gap between germline ends came to 17 bases. The CDR3 has 18 amino acids. Germline CDR1 is SGHDT and CDR2 is YYEEEE. The CDR3: CASSLATSTRGSTDTQYF. CDR3 DNA: TGTGCCAGCAGCTTGGCCACATCAACTCGCGGTAGCACAGATACGCAGTATTTT.

The chain combines TRBV19 with TRBJ1-5, with D unclear. V lost 7 bases, J lost 1 base, and 8 bases lay in between. Looked up from germline, CDR1 is LNHDA and CDR2 is SQIVND (reference sequence). The CDR3 extends over 13 amino acids. The CDR3 sequence is CASTPDSNQPQHF. The CDR3 DNA sequence: TGTGCCAGTACCCCGGACAGCAATCAGCCCCAGCATTTT.

V usage is TRBV7-2 and J usage is TRBJ2-7; TRBD1 might be the D (6 bases). Deletions cut 1 base from V and 0 bases from J, with 10 bases between. There are 15 residues in the CDR3. Germline loops: CDR1 SGHTA, CDR2 FQGNSA. The CDR3 loop is CASSLVGGSSYEQYF. The CDR3 nucleotides are TGTGCCAGCAGCTTAGTTGGGGGCAGCTCCTACGAGCAGTACTTC. Together with reference TRBV7-2 and TRBJ2-7, the CDR3 gives the full variable domain: GAGVSQSPSNKVTEKGKDVELRCDPISGHTALYWYRQSLGQGLEFLIYFQGNSAPDKSGLPSDRFSAERTGGSVSTLTIQRTQQEDSAVYLCASSLVGGSSYEQYFGPGTRLTVT.

J is TRBJ1-6 and V is TRBV4-3; D may be TRBD1 (6 bases). The CDR3 is 20 residues long. V lost 0 bases and J lost 0, with 18 bases in between. Germline CDR1 LGHNA, CDR2 YSLEER. The CDR3 region has the DNA TGCGCCAGCAGCCAAGATCATACCGGACGGGGGGCCTCCTATAATTCACCCCTCCACTTT. Its translation is CASSQDHTGRGASYNSPLHF.

V and J are TRBV7-9 and TRBJ2-3; D may be TRBD1 (5 bases). Germline CDR1 is SEHNR and CDR2 is FQNEAQ (reference sequence). V was cut by 6 bases and J by 2 bases, with 18 bases left in between. CDR3 size: 16 residues. CDR3 nucleotide sequence: TGTGCCAGCAGGCAGCTAGGGCAGGGCCCCACAGATACGCAGTATTTT. Protein sequence: CASRQLGQGPTDTQYF.

The chain recombines TRBV10-3 with TRBJ2-5, with TRBD1 matching over 8 bases. V trimming: 7 bases; J trimming: 5 bases; junction bases outside the gene matches: 9. Per germline, CDR1 ENHRY and CDR2 SYGVKD. The CDR3 is 14 amino acids. The CDR3 DNA is TGTGCCATCAAGGGAGACAGGGGATGGGAGACCCAGTACTTC. This gives the protein CAIKGDRGWETQYF.

The V call is TRBV27, the J call TRBJ2-2, with D tentatively TRBD1 (5 bases). Germline loops: CDR1 MNHEY, CDR2 SMNVEV (reference sequence). Between the trimmed V and J ends, which lost 5 bases and 8 bases, there was a span of 9 bases. The CDR3 has 12 amino acids. The CDR3 is CASSQGFGELFF. The CDR3 DNA reads as TGTGCCAGCAGTCAGGGATTTGGGGAGCTGTTTTTT.

In its sample, this clone was seen once. V gene TRBV18 combines with J gene TRBJ1-2; D gene unclear. Per germline, CDR1 KGHSH and CDR2 LQKENI. The CDR3 covers 12 residues. The V gene lost 2 bases and the J gene lost 6 bases, with 7 bases spanning the gap. CDR3 protein: CASSPLNHGYTF. As DNA, the CDR3 is TGTGCCAGCTCACCATTAAACCATGGCTACACCTTC.

This sequence joins TRBV28 and TRBJ2-5; TRBD2 might be the D (7 bases). Trimming removed 6 bases at V and 4 bases at J, with 12 bases between. The length of the CDR3 is 13 residues. Germline CDR1 reads MDHEN; CDR2 reads SYDVKM. CDR3 region: CASRWGGVETQYF. Here the CDR3 DNA reads TGTGCCAGCAGGTGGGGGGGCGTAGAGACCCAGTACTTC. Full variable domain (rest looked up from reference TRBV28 and TRBJ2-5): DVKVTQSSRYLVKRTGEKVFLECVQDMDHENMFWYRQDPGLGLRLIYFSYDVKMKEKGDIPEGYSVSREKKERFSLILESASTNQTSMYLCASRWGGVETQYFGPGTRLLVL.

This clone was recorded only once. The chain couples TRBV4-2 to TRBJ2-1; no reliable D call. Trimming removed 1 base from V and 8 bases from J, with 6 bases in between. From germline, CDR1 is LGHNA and CDR2 YNFKEQ. CDR3 length: 12 amino acids. CDR3 nucleotides: TGTGCCAGCAGCCAAGTACTCGATGAGCAGTTCTTC. Translation gives CASSQVLDEQFF.

DNA of the CDR3: TGCGCCAGCAGCTTGGGCTACCCCGGGGAGCTGTTTTTT. Translated, it gives CASSLGYPGELFF. The gene calls are TRBV5-1 and TRBJ2-2; D not certain. Deletions cut 0 bases from V and 6 bases from J, with 6 bases between. The length of the CDR3 is 13 residues. Germline V gives CDR1 SGHRS, CDR2 YFSETQ. Filled out from reference TRBV5-1 and TRBJ2-2, the complete variable domain reads KAGVTQTPRYLIKTRGQQVTLSCSPISGHRSVSWYQQTPGQGLQFLFEYFSETQRNKGNFPGRFSGRQFSNSRSEMNVSTLELGDSALYLCASSLGYPGELFFGEGSRLTVL.

By share, this clone ranks as medium-sized. The chain couples TRBV11-2 to TRBJ1-2; tentative D call: TRBD1 (5 bases). V was trimmed by 5 bases and J by 4 bases, leaving 14 bases between them. Germline lookup yields CDR1 SGHAT and CDR2 FQNNGV. The length of the CDR3 is 14 residues. The DNA of the CDR3 is TGTGCCAGCAGCCCCAGGCCAGGGCGCTATGGCTACACCTTC. Amino acids: CASSPRPGRYGYTF.

In its sample, this clone was seen once. V gene TRBV18 combines with J gene TRBJ2-1; 7 positions agree with TRBD2. The ends lost 8 bases at V and 1 base at J; junction bases unmatched: 5. CDR1 and CDR2 from the germline V gene are KGHSH and LQKENI. There are 14 residues in the CDR3. CDR3 loop: CASGEGRSYNEQFF. The DNA of the CDR3 is TGTGCCAGCGGGGAGGGCCGGTCCTACAATGAGCAGTTCTTC.

In this sample, this clone turned up a few times. The chain has TRBV27 and TRBJ2-1; D gene unclear. Trimming pared 3 bases from V and 4 bases from J, leaving 13 bases between. Germline V CDR1 and CDR2: MNHEY, SMNVEV (reference sequence). The length of the CDR3 is 15 residues. The CDR3 protein is CASSLYSSGYNEQFF. The CDR3 nucleotides read TGTGCCAGCAGTTTGTACTCCTCCGGGTACAATGAGCAGTTCTTC.

The J gene is TRBJ2-5, the V gene TRBV6-1; D unresolved. V lost 6 bases and J 7 bases, leaving 6 bases between the germline ends. The CDR3 is 10 residues long. Germline V gene sequence: CDR1 MNHNS, CDR2 SASEGT. CDR3 loop: CASRLGTQYF. The CDR3 bases are TGTGCCAGCAGGCTTGGGACCCAGTACTTC.

J is TRBJ1-1 and V is TRBV5-1; 8 nucleotides align to TRBD1. The CDR3 extends over 16 amino acids. In germline, CDR1 is SGHRS, CDR2 YFSETQ. V lost 5 bases and J lost 2; bases outside the gene matches: 11. DNA for the CDR3: TGCGCCAGCAGAACATCGGGACAGGCCATAAACACTGAAGCTTTCTTT. Translating it yields CASRTSGQAINTEAFF.

The chain recombines TRBV5-6 with TRBJ1-6; TRBD1 might be the D (5 bases). Germline V gene sequence: CDR1 SGHDT, CDR2 YYEEEE. The CDR3 runs 17 residues. V was clipped by 2 bases and J by 1 base, with 13 bases between them. CDR3 protein: CASSLGEGRSYNSPLHF. The CDR3 DNA is TGTGCCAGCAGCTTAGGTGAGGGGCGGTCCTATAATTCACCCCTCCACTTT. The whole variable domain, remainder taken from reference TRBV5-6 and TRBJ1-6, is DAGVTQSPTHLIKTRGQQVTLRCSPKSGHDTVSWYQQALGQGPQFIFQYYEEEERQRGNFPDRFSGHQFPNYSSELNVNALLLGDSALYLCASSLGEGRSYNSPLHFGNGTRLTVT.

This clone was observed a handful of times. V and J are TRBV27 and TRBJ1-6; weak D call: TRBD1 (6 bases). This CDR3 contains 15 residues. V was pared by 5 bases and J by 10 bases, with 18 bases between. Germline V gives CDR1 MNHEY, CDR2 SMNVEV (reference sequence). In DNA form, the CDR3 reads TGTGCCAGCAGTACCTCACCGGGGGGCGCATCACCCCTCCACTTT. Translated, it gives CASSTSPGGASPLHF.

Only one count was recorded for this clone. For the CDR3, the DNA is TGTGCCAGCAGCTTCCTAGCGGGAGCCTACGAGCAGTACTTC. Protein: CASSFLAGAYEQYF. The chain couples TRBV11-2 to TRBJ2-7, with 10 positions matching TRBD2. The CDR3 extends over 14 amino acids. Per germline, CDR1 SGHAT and CDR2 FQNNGV. V lost 3 bases, J lost 2 bases, and 1 base stayed unmatched.

V usage is TRBV6-1 and J usage is TRBJ2-1; 10 nucleotides match TRBD2. This CDR3 has 15 residues. Germline V lookup: CDR1 MNHNS, CDR2 SASEGT. The V and J ends lost 4 bases and 0 bases, in that order; junction bases with no gene match: 0. The CDR3 loop is CASSASGSSYNEQFF. For the CDR3, the DNA is TGTGCCAGCAGTGCTAGCGGGAGCTCCTACAATGAGCAGTTCTTC.

The rearrangement uses TRBV28 and TRBJ2-3; 8 bases are a match to TRBD2. This CDR3 has 15 amino acids. Germline V gives CDR1 MDHEN, CDR2 SYDVKM. V shed 4 bases and J 1 base; nucleotides not matched to a gene: 4. CDR3 protein: CASSYLAGGTDTQYF. The DNA for the CDR3 is TGTGCCAGCAGTTATCTAGCGGGTGGCACAGATACGCAGTATTTT.

The chain carries TRBV4-3 and TRBJ2-1; D call uncertain. Between the trimmed V and J ends, which lost 1 base and 6 bases, there was a span of 16 bases. Germline V CDR1 and CDR2: LGHNA, YSLEER. The CDR3 extends over 16 amino acids. This CDR3 is CASSQGLGKASNEQFF. DNA for the CDR3: TGCGCCAGCAGCCAAGGCCTAGGAAAAGCTAGCAATGAGCAGTTCTTC.